The rows below give T cell receptor beta chains drawn from one sample of a study of beta chain features in type 1 diabetes. Produced via immunoSEQ multiplex PCR; TCRdb's table is partial and in-frame only. This table has about 210,000 clones, roughly 10% appearing once. The sequenced material came from central memory CD4+ T cells from blood. The receptors come from a man aged 18 to 30 in good health. Each CDR3 is given with its conserved first and last residue. Fields, in order: V gene, clone size, D gene, J gene, CDR3 DNA, CDR3 protein. The D gene is left open where the match is weak. Clone size is stated in some rows and not others, as once, few, many or a class when expanded.

v_gene: TRBV30
abundance: few
d_gene: TRBD2
j_gene: TRBJ2-5
CDR3nt: TGTGCCTGGAGTAGAGGGGAGGGGGAGACCCAGTACTTC
CDR3aa: CAWSRGEGETQYF

v_gene: TRBV9
abundance: -
d_gene: -
j_gene: TRBJ2-7
CDR3nt: TGTGCCAGCAGCGTAGGAAGGGCAGAGAGCGTCCTTGACGAGCAGTACTTC
CDR3aa: CASSVGRAESVLDEQYF

v_gene: TRBV28
abundance: few
d_gene: -
j_gene: TRBJ2-6
CDR3nt: TGTGCCAGCAGTTTACCAGGGGCGGGCTCTGGGGCCAACGTCCTGACTTTC
CDR3aa: CASSLPGAGSGANVLTF

v_gene: TRBV4-3
abundance: -
d_gene: TRBD1
j_gene: TRBJ1-4
CDR3nt: TGCGCCAGCAGCCCCGGACAGGGCGCAACTAATGAAAAACTGTTTTTT
CDR3aa: CASSPGQGATNEKLFF

v_gene: TRBV4-2
abundance: few
d_gene: TRBD2
j_gene: TRBJ2-1
CDR3nt: TGTGCCAGCAGCCAAGTTTCATCTCGCGGGAGGTTCAATGAGCAGTTCTTC
CDR3aa: CASSQVSSRGRFNEQFF

v_gene: TRBV19
abundance: few
d_gene: TRBD2
j_gene: TRBJ2-1
CDR3nt: TGTGCCAGTAGTATAGCCTCCAGCGGGAGTGTTAATGAGCAGTTCTTC
CDR3aa: CASSIASSGSVNEQFF

v_gene: TRBV6-1
abundance: -
d_gene: -
j_gene: TRBJ1-5
CDR3nt: TGTGCCAGCAGTGAATACCGTCAGCCCCAGCATTTT
CDR3aa: CASSEYRQPQHF

v_gene: TRBV27
abundance: -
d_gene: -
j_gene: TRBJ2-3
CDR3nt: TGTGCCAGCAGTCCGCTTGGGTGGGATACGCAGTATTTT
CDR3aa: CASSPLGWDTQYF

v_gene: TRBV30
abundance: few
d_gene: -
j_gene: TRBJ2-4
CDR3nt: TGTGCCTGGAGTGTATTCTGGTCGGTATCAATAGCCCAAAGAGTAGCCAAAAACATTCAGTACTTC
CDR3aa: CAWSVFWSVSIAQRVAKNIQYF

v_gene: TRBV7-9
abundance: -
d_gene: -
j_gene: TRBJ1-4
CDR3nt: TGTGCCAGCAGCTTAGGCAGGATTAATGAAAAACTGTTTTTT
CDR3aa: CASSLGRINEKLFF

v_gene: TRBV4-2
abundance: few
d_gene: TRBD1
j_gene: TRBJ2-7
CDR3nt: TGTGCCAGCAGCCAGACCGGGACAGGGGCCTACGAGCAGTACTTC
CDR3aa: CASSQTGTGAYEQYF

v_gene: TRBV10-3
abundance: few
d_gene: -
j_gene: TRBJ2-1
CDR3nt: TGTGCCATCGCCCATAGTGTTGAGCAGTTCTTC
CDR3aa: CAIAHSVEQFF

v_gene: TRBV5-1
abundance: few
d_gene: -
j_gene: TRBJ2-5
CDR3nt: TGCGCCAGCAGCAAACAACAAGAGACCCAGTACTTC
CDR3aa: CASSKQQETQYF

v_gene: TRBV5-1
abundance: -
d_gene: -
j_gene: TRBJ1-3
CDR3nt: TGCGCCAGCCGCCGAGCGCTGGCTGGAAACACCATATATTTT
CDR3aa: CASRRALAGNTIYF

v_gene: TRBV18
abundance: -
d_gene: -
j_gene: TRBJ2-3
CDR3nt: TGTGCCAGCTCACCACCCACAGGGACCGATACGCAGTATTTT
CDR3aa: CASSPPTGTDTQYF

v_gene: TRBV7-2
abundance: few
d_gene: -
j_gene: TRBJ2-3
CDR3nt: TGTGCCAGCAGCTTAGCTAGGGGCACAGATACGCAGTATTTT
CDR3aa: CASSLARGTDTQYF

v_gene: TRBV29-1
abundance: few
d_gene: -
j_gene: TRBJ2-3
CDR3nt: TGCAGCGTTGAACCTAGGGTTCCCCGCACAGATACGCAGTATTTT
CDR3aa: CSVEPRVPRTDTQYF

v_gene: TRBV5-1
abundance: few
d_gene: -
j_gene: TRBJ2-7
CDR3nt: TGCGCCAGCAGCTTGTACCTGGACAACTACGAGCAGTACTTC
CDR3aa: CASSLYLDNYEQYF

v_gene: TRBV5-6
abundance: many
d_gene: -
j_gene: TRBJ2-1
CDR3nt: TGTGCCAGCAGTGATGGGCCGTACAATGAGCAGTTCTTC
CDR3aa: CASSDGPYNEQFF

v_gene: TRBV28
abundance: few
d_gene: -
j_gene: TRBJ2-7
CDR3nt: TGTGCCAGCAGTTTCTCCGGGGGGCCTCGAGAGCAGTACTTC
CDR3aa: CASSFSGGPREQYF

v_gene: TRBV5-1
abundance: -
d_gene: -
j_gene: TRBJ2-3
CDR3nt: TGCGCCAGCAGCGGGGGTAGTTGGGGCACAGATACGCAGTATTTT
CDR3aa: CASSGGSWGTDTQYF

v_gene: TRBV30
abundance: many
d_gene: TRBD2
j_gene: TRBJ2-2
CDR3nt: TGTGCCTGGTCGCGACTAGCGGACACCGGGGAGCTGTTTTTT
CDR3aa: CAWSRLADTGELFF

v_gene: TRBV28
abundance: -
d_gene: -
j_gene: TRBJ1-2
CDR3nt: TGTGCCAGCAGTGGTGTTGGTAAAAGAGGCTACACCTTC
CDR3aa: CASSGVGKRGYTF

v_gene: TRBV7-9
abundance: many
d_gene: -
j_gene: TRBJ2-7
CDR3nt: TGTGCCAGCAGCGCAATTTCAGCCGGTACCTACGAGCAGTACTTC
CDR3aa: CASSAISAGTYEQYF

v_gene: TRBV29-1
abundance: -
d_gene: -
j_gene: TRBJ2-1
CDR3nt: TGCAGCGTTGAAGACCCAGGCTGGGGTGAGCAGTTCTTC
CDR3aa: CSVEDPGWGEQFF

v_gene: TRBV2
abundance: few
d_gene: TRBD2
j_gene: TRBJ2-7
CDR3nt: TGTGCCAGCAGTGGGTTAGCGGGGCTCTACGAGCAGTACTTC
CDR3aa: CASSGLAGLYEQYF

v_gene: TRBV30
abundance: -
d_gene: TRBD1
j_gene: TRBJ1-4
CDR3nt: TGTGCCTGGAGTGTAGTAGGGGGCGAAAAACTGTTTTTT
CDR3aa: CAWSVVGGEKLFF

v_gene: TRBV10-3
abundance: few
d_gene: TRBD1
j_gene: TRBJ1-1
CDR3nt: TGTGCCATCAGTGAGTACGGACAGGTGAACACTGAAGCTTTCTTT
CDR3aa: CAISEYGQVNTEAFF

v_gene: TRBV29-1
abundance: few
d_gene: -
j_gene: TRBJ1-1
CDR3nt: TGCAGCGCCTCTCCCGGGGGGACGAACACTGAAGCTTTCTTT
CDR3aa: CSASPGGTNTEAFF

v_gene: TRBV7-2
abundance: -
d_gene: -
j_gene: TRBJ1-2
CDR3nt: TGTGCCAGCAGCCATCTGGACAGAAAGCTATATGGCTACACCTTC
CDR3aa: CASSHLDRKLYGYTF

v_gene: TRBV28
abundance: few
d_gene: TRBD2
j_gene: TRBJ2-3
CDR3nt: TGTGCCAGCAGTTTGGTGGCTAGCGGGAACACAGATACGCAGTATTTT
CDR3aa: CASSLVASGNTDTQYF

v_gene: TRBV12-5
abundance: few
d_gene: -
j_gene: TRBJ2-1
CDR3nt: TGTGCTAGTGGTTCCGCAACCCAGCAGTTCTTC
CDR3aa: CASGSATQQFF

v_gene: TRBV28
abundance: few
d_gene: -
j_gene: TRBJ2-7
CDR3nt: TGTGCCAGCAGTCCGCCGGGATCATTCTCCTACGAGCAGTACTTC
CDR3aa: CASSPPGSFSYEQYF

v_gene: TRBV5-1
abundance: -
d_gene: TRBD1
j_gene: TRBJ1-5
CDR3nt: TGCGCCAGCAGCTTGGCAGGGGGGGAGCAGCCCCAGCATTTT
CDR3aa: CASSLAGGEQPQHF

v_gene: TRBV7-2
abundance: -
d_gene: -
j_gene: TRBJ1-5
CDR3nt: TGTGCCAGCAGCTTATCCCAGCAGCCCCAGCATTTT
CDR3aa: CASSLSQQPQHF

v_gene: TRBV28
abundance: -
d_gene: TRBD1
j_gene: TRBJ2-5
CDR3nt: TGTGCCAGCAGCTTACCTCGGGACAGGGCACAGACCCAGTACTTC
CDR3aa: CASSLPRDRAQTQYF

v_gene: TRBV25-1
abundance: -
d_gene: -
j_gene: TRBJ2-1
CDR3nt: TGTGCCAGCAGAGGGAATGAGCAGTTCTTC
CDR3aa: CASRGNEQFF

v_gene: TRBV18
abundance: -
d_gene: -
j_gene: TRBJ2-7
CDR3nt: TGTGCCAGCTCCCCCGGCCTAGACGGCGAGCAGTACTTC
CDR3aa: CASSPGLDGEQYF

v_gene: TRBV2
abundance: -
d_gene: -
j_gene: TRBJ1-5
CDR3nt: TGTGCCAGCAGTGAAAGGGCGACAGGACGGGATCAGCCCCAGCATTTT
CDR3aa: CASSERATGRDQPQHF

v_gene: TRBV4-1
abundance: -
d_gene: -
j_gene: TRBJ2-1
CDR3nt: TGCGCCAGCAGCCGGGCTCCGGTGAGCTCCTACAATGAGCAGTTCTTC
CDR3aa: CASSRAPVSSYNEQFF

v_gene: TRBV11-3
abundance: few
d_gene: TRBD1
j_gene: TRBJ2-2
CDR3nt: TGTGCCAGCAGCTCGTGGACAGGGGACACCGGGGAGCTGTTTTTT
CDR3aa: CASSSWTGDTGELFF

v_gene: TRBV7-9
abundance: -
d_gene: -
j_gene: TRBJ1-2
CDR3nt: TGTGCCAGCAGCAATCGGGGACGGTCTAACTATGGCTACACCTTC
CDR3aa: CASSNRGRSNYGYTF

v_gene: TRBV28
abundance: -
d_gene: TRBD1
j_gene: TRBJ2-5
CDR3nt: TGTGCCAGCAGTTTATATCTTACAGGGGGCGCGGGCCAGTACTTC
CDR3aa: CASSLYLTGGAGQYF

v_gene: TRBV4-3
abundance: -
d_gene: TRBD2
j_gene: TRBJ2-7
CDR3nt: TGCGCCAGCAGCCAAGAAAGGGGAGGGTCCGAGCAGTACTTC
CDR3aa: CASSQERGGSEQYF

v_gene: TRBV12-5
abundance: many
d_gene: TRBD2
j_gene: TRBJ2-7
CDR3nt: TGTGCTAGTGGTTTGGCTAGCGGGAACTACGAGCAGTACTTC
CDR3aa: CASGLASGNYEQYF

v_gene: TRBV11-2
abundance: -
d_gene: TRBD2
j_gene: TRBJ2-7
CDR3nt: TGTGCCAGCAGCTCCCTAGCGGGAGTAGGGGAGCAGTACTTC
CDR3aa: CASSSLAGVGEQYF